These T cell receptor beta chains were read from a single sample in a study of T cell responses to AZD1222 COVID-19 vaccine. Profiling relied on immunoSEQ multiplex PCR, and the TCRdb table lists in-frame clones only, not all of them. Among 90,000 to 130,000 clones listed, around 84% were seen once. Here the sequenced sample was peripheral blood, taken on day 0 of AZD1222 vaccination. The receptors were gathered from an adult in good health. CDR3s include the opening cysteine and the closing phenylalanine or tryptophan. The order of the fields is D gene, J gene, V gene, clone size, CDR3 DNA, CDR3 protein. The D gene is left open where the match is weak. Clone size is given for some rows only: seen once, a few or many times, or a class if the clone is expanded.

TRBD2,TRBJ2-7,TRBV5-1,.,TGCGCCAGCAGCTCTCTAGCGGGGATTACCTACGAGCAGTACTTC,CASSSLAGITYEQYF
TRBD1,TRBJ2-3,TRBV14,.,TGTGCCAGCAGCCAAGGCATAAGACAGGGGTCAGATACGCAGTATTTT,CASSQGIRQGSDTQYF
.,TRBJ2-1,TRBV7-2,.,TGTGCCAGCACCCGAGGAGCCAATGAGCAGTTCTTC,CASTRGANEQFF
.,TRBJ2-1,TRBV6-1,.,TGTGCCAGCAGTGAGACCGGGACTGACAATGAGCAGTTCTTC,CASSETGTDNEQFF
.,TRBJ2-5,TRBV6-5,.,TGTGCCAGCAGTCCAGTCGGGTCCTTTGTCGAGACCCAGTACTTC,CASSPVGSFVETQYF
.,TRBJ1-6,TRBV3-1/TRBV3-2,.,TGTGCCAGCAGCCAAACTTCAGAAGCGTCACCCCTCCACTTT,CASSQTSEASPLHF
.,TRBJ2-5,TRBV5-4,.,TGTGCCAGCAGCCAGGTTGGACAAGAGACCCAGTACTTC,CASSQVGQETQYF
.,TRBJ2-1,TRBV7-3,.,TGTGCCAGCAGCTCCTTTCGGGGGTACTACAATGAGCAGTTCTTC,CASSSFRGYYNEQFF
.,TRBJ1-2,TRBV5-1,.,TGCGCCAGCCGCGGAAACGGGCCCCGCCAGAACTATGGCTACACCTTC,CASRGNGPRQNYGYTF
.,TRBJ1-4,TRBV4-1,.,TGCGCCAGCAGCCAAGCCCGGGTTGGGGCTAATGAAAAACTGTTTTTT,CASSQARVGANEKLFF
.,TRBJ2-1,TRBV7-2,.,TGTGCCAGCAGCTCAAACAGGCTCTCCTACAATGAGCAGTTCTTC,CASSSNRLSYNEQFF
.,TRBJ2-7,TRBV24-1,.,TGTGCCACCAGTTTCGGAGGGAACGAGCAGTACTTC,CATSFGGNEQYF
TRBD1,TRBJ2-6,TRBV27,.,TGTGCCAGCAGTCGACAGGGCTCTGGGGCCAACGTCCTGACTTTC,CASSRQGSGANVLTF
.,TRBJ1-2,TRBV7-2,.,TGTGCCAGCTCCAAGGGGGGGGGCTATGGCTACACCTTC,CASSKGGGYGYTF
TRBD2,TRBJ2-5,TRBV7-2,once,TGTGCCAGCAGCGTCTTGAGTCTGGCGGGGGGCGGAGAGACCCAGTACTTC,CASSVLSLAGGGETQYF
.,TRBJ2-5,TRBV5-1,.,TGCGCCAGCACCCGGACGGTAGGGTACCAAGAGACCCAGTACTTC,CASTRTVGYQETQYF
TRBD2,TRBJ2-3,TRBV7-2,few,TGTGCCAGCAGCTCTAGCGGGGTGGGTGCAGATACGCAGTATTTT,CASSSSGVGADTQYF
TRBD1,TRBJ1-1,TRBV7-2,.,TGTGCCAGCAGCGCCCGGGACAGGGGGCAAGCTTTCTTT,CASSARDRGQAFF
.,TRBJ2-5,TRBV5-5,.,TGTGCCAGCAGCTTGGTATTCGGGGAGACCCAGTACTTC,CASSLVFGETQYF
.,TRBJ1-2,TRBV4-2,.,TGTGCCAGCAGCCCCCGGGCAGGCGGCTATGGCTACACCTTC,CASSPRAGGYGYTF
.,TRBJ2-2,TRBV7-2,.,TGTGCCAGCAGCTTAGCCACCGGGGAGCTGTTTTTT,CASSLATGELFF
TRBD2,TRBJ2-1,TRBV28,.,TGTGCCAGCAGTTCCACAGCATCGGGAGGGCATGAGCAGTTCTTC,CASSSTASGGHEQFF
.,TRBJ1-4,TRBV27,.,TGTGCCAGCAGTTTTCAGGGGACTAATGAAAAACTGTTTTTT,CASSFQGTNEKLFF
.,TRBJ2-7,TRBV7-8,.,TGTGCCAGCAGCTTAGCGAGGGCCCGCTCCTACGAGCAGTACTTC,CASSLARARSYEQYF
TRBD1,TRBJ2-7,TRBV5-6,.,TGTGCCAGCAGCCCACGGACAGGGGACAGATACGAGCAGTACTTC,CASSPRTGDRYEQYF
.,TRBJ1-6,TRBV20-1,.,TGCAGTGCCGTAGGGTACGGACCCCTCCACTTT,CSAVGYGPLHF